This T cell receptor (beta chain) comes out of a study of cytomegalovirus exposure and HLA in healthy donors. Vbeta (60) and Jbeta (13) primers were used in the PCR. Some clones are missing from TCRdb's copy, which holds only in-frame ones; the method was immunoSEQ multiplex PCR. The repertoire table contains around 55,000 clones. J lost 5 bases, V lost 0 bases, and 2 bases had no gene match. CDR3 length equals 15 residues. Germline V gene sequence: CDR1 MRHNA, CDR2 SNTAGT. The sample comprised PBMCs. The J gene is TRBJ2-1, the V gene TRBV6-4; 9 bases align to TRBD2. The TCR sequence derives from a man aged 50 to 59 in good health and CMV-seropositive. CDR3 sequence reads: CASSDSRGGDNEQFF. CDR3 nucleotide sequence: TGTGCCAGCAGTGACTCGCGGGGGGGCGACAATGAGCAGTTCTTC.